These 11 T cell receptor beta chains share one sample of origin, sequenced in a study of blood T cell repertoires in COVID-19 (dated by TCRdb to about 2020). The library was generated by the immunoSEQ multiplex PCR assay. This is the immuneACCESS table as TCRdb keeps it, with only in-frame sequences that have V and J called. A part of the clones is gone; compared with another copy, unresolved V genes explain less than half, and the rest is unexplained. Here the sample has 110,000 to 150,000 clones; roughly 75% occur a single time. The ten largest make up over 5% of the sample. Material: PBMCs or T cells enriched from blood (not recorded which). These receptors were obtained from a woman between 50 and 59 years old who had recovered from COVID-19.

There are a few counts of this clone. The chain employs TRBV2 and TRBJ1-5; TRBD1 might be the D (6 bases). The CDR3 has 14 amino acids. Germline values: CDR1 SNHLY, CDR2 FYNNEI. V was cut by 4 bases and J by 7 bases, with 14 bases left in between. Here the CDR3 DNA reads TGTGCCAGCAGTGTCAGGGGAAGGAGACAGCCCCAGCATTTT. It encodes CASSVRGRRQPQHF.

V gene TRBV27 combines with J gene TRBJ1-6; 8 nucleotides agree with TRBD1. The germline gives CDR1 MNHEY, CDR2 SMNVEV (reference sequence). The CDR3 is made up of 14 amino acids. Trimming removed 8 bases from V and 10 bases from J; junction bases left unmatched: 10. This CDR3 reads CASGQGMGESPLHF. The CDR3 DNA reads TGTGCCAGCGGACAGGGAATGGGAGAATCACCCCTCCACTTT.

This chain uses TRBV4-1 with TRBJ1-2; a weak D match, TRBD1 (5 bases). The germline gives CDR1 MGHRA, CDR2 YSYEKL. Trimming cost V 4 bases and J 4 bases, with 19 bases left between them. The CDR3 covers 16 residues. The CDR3 coding sequence is TGCGCCAGCAGCCCTGGCTCAAGTCAGGGCTCCTATGGCTACACCTTC. Encoded protein: CASSPGSSQGSYGYTF.

This clone was seen a single time. This chain uses TRBV5-1 with TRBJ1-1, with D possibly matching TRBD1 (5 bases). This CDR3 is 12 amino acids long. CDR1 is SGHRS, CDR2 YFSETQ, per germline. Trimming left V 0 bases short and J 11 bases short, with 11 bases between. The CDR3 loop is CASSLVGGPAFF. The CDR3 DNA is TGCGCCAGCAGCTTGGTGGGGGGTCCGGCTTTCTTT.

The chain employs TRBV24-1 and TRBJ2-5; 9 bases map to TRBD2. The germline CDR1 and CDR2 sequences are KGHDR and SFDVKD. V shed 0 bases and J 5 bases; nucleotides not matched to a gene: 3. The CDR3 has 15 amino acids. The CDR3 DNA reads TGTGCCACCAGTGATTTGGGCGGGGGGGCTGAGACCCAGTACTTC. This translates into CATSDLGGGAETQYF.

The chain employs TRBV5-1 and TRBJ1-4; 8 bases align to TRBD1. This CDR3 is 15 amino acids long. The J segment lost 12 bases and the V segment lost 1 base, leaving 11 bases of the junction unmatched. Germline V CDR1 and CDR2: SGHRS, YFSETQ. The CDR3, as DNA: TGCGCCAGCAGCTTGAGTCAGGGGGCGATGATGGAACTGTTTTTT. It translates to CASSLSQGAMMELFF.

V usage is TRBV5-1 and J usage is TRBJ2-7, with D possibly matching TRBD2 (6 bases). In germline, CDR1 is SGHRS, CDR2 YFSETQ. The CDR3 totals 15 residues. The V end was cut by 4 bases, the J end by 2 bases, with 16 bases between. CDR3 coding DNA: TGCGCCAGCAGCCCTGGCGGGGCTGGAGCCTACGAGCAGTACTTC. Its protein product is CASSPGGAGAYEQYF. The variable domain in full, completed from reference TRBV5-1 and TRBJ2-7, reads KAGVTQTPRYLIKTRGQQVTLSCSPISGHRSVSWYQQTPGQGLQFLFEYFSETQRNKGNFPGRFSGRQFSNSRSEMNVSTLELGDSALYLCASSPGGAGAYEQYFGPGTRLTVT.

This chain uses TRBV5-1 with TRBJ1-1; D unclear. The V gene lost 0 bases and the J gene lost 0 bases, with 9 bases spanning the gap. The CDR3 extends over 15 amino acids. CDR1 is SGHRS and CDR2 is YFSETQ in the germline V gene. The CDR3 loop reads CASSLAEQVNTEAFF. The CDR3, as DNA: TGCGCCAGCAGCTTGGCCGAGCAGGTGAACACTGAAGCTTTCTTT. The whole variable domain, filled in from reference TRBV5-1 and TRBJ1-1, reads KAGVTQTPRYLIKTRGQQVTLSCSPISGHRSVSWYQQTPGQGLQFLFEYFSETQRNKGNFPGRFSGRQFSNSRSEMNVSTLELGDSALYLCASSLAEQVNTEAFFGQGTRLTVV.

J is TRBJ1-1 and V is TRBV9; no firm D call. V lost 2 bases, J lost 8 bases, and 10 bases lay in between. CDR1 and CDR2 (germline): SGDLS, YYNGEE. The CDR3 covers 12 residues. In DNA form, the CDR3 reads TGTGCCAGCAGCGTCGGTGAAAAGGAAGCTTTCTTT. Its translation: CASSVGEKEAFF.

This clone showed up just once. V usage is TRBV28 and J usage is TRBJ2-7; 7 positions agree with TRBD2. The CDR3 runs to 16 residues. CDR1 and CDR2 (germline): MDHEN, SYDVKM. The J segment lost 2 bases and the V segment lost 5 bases, leaving 12 bases of the junction unmatched. CDR3 region: CASSPTSWGRAYEQYV. The CDR3 nucleotides are TGTGCCAGCAGTCCCACGAGCTGGGGGAGGGCCTACGAGCAGTACGTC.

The chain joins TRBV24-1 to TRBJ2-1, with D perhaps matching TRBD2 (5 bases). From germline, CDR1 is KGHDR and CDR2 SFDVKD. V dropped 5 bases and J dropped 1 base, with 14 bases sitting between them. The CDR3 loop spans 16 amino acids. Here the CDR3 DNA reads TGTGCCACCAGTGGAGAGGGCAGCCCTTCCTACAATGAGCAGTTCTTC. As protein: CATSGEGSPSYNEQFF.